A few counts support the clone carrying this T cell receptor beta chain. A read error is possible here, since a much larger clone lies one base away. V lost 0 bases and J 7 bases, leaving 20 bases between the germline ends. CDR3 length equals 16 residues. Germline-derived CDR1 and CDR2 are SGHRS and YFSETQ. These data are taken from a study of blood T cells in healthy people across ages. It was with a sample-barcoded 5' primer and a J-beta primer mix that a second PCR of roughly 7 to 12 cycles was run. TCRdb fed the 5' RACE reads into MiXCR, producing one record per CDR3 protein. The sample comprises around 900,000 distinct CDR3 sequences, around 26% of which are singletons, and about 18% rests with the top ten.

This sequence originates from a woman over 75 in good health. The V gene is TRBV5-1, the J gene TRBJ2-7; no clear D. Material: blood. Here the CDR3 DNA reads TGCGCCAGCAGCTTGGTTACACACCCTATCGGCTATGAGCAGTACTTC. Amino acids: CASSLVTHPIGYEQYF.